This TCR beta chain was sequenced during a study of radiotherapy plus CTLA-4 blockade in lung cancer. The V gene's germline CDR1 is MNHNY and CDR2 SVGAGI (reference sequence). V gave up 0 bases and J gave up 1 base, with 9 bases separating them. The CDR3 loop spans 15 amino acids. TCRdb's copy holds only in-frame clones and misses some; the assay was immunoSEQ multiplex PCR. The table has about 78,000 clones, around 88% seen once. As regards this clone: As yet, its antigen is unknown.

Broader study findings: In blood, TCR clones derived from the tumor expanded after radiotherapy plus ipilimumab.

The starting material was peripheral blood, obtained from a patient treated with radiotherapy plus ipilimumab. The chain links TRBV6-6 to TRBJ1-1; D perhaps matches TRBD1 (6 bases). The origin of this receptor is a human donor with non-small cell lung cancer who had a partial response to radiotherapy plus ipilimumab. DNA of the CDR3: TGTGCCAGCAGTTACTCGATACAGGGGAACACTGAAGCTTTCTTT. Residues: CASSYSIQGNTEAFF.